This passage covers 22 T cell receptor beta chains from one sample sequenced in a study of blood T cells in healthy people across ages. A J-beta primer mix and a sample-barcoded 5' primer were used in a second PCR of roughly 6 to 11 cycles. TCRdb redid the calling of the 5' RACE reads with MiXCR, one entry per CDR3 protein. Here the sample spans 750,000 to 950,000 distinct CDR3 sequences, 25% to 30% being singletons. This sample was also put to use in a study of T cells of mothers and their children.

Source material: blood. The receptors come from a woman aged 40-49 years in good health.

The rearrangement links TRBV28 to TRBJ1-2; D perhaps matches TRBD1 (6 bases). The germline V and J ends were trimmed by 5 bases and 3 bases, with 22 bases remaining between them. The V gene's germline CDR1 is MDHEN and CDR2 SYDVKM. CDR3 size: 17 residues. The CDR3 coding sequence is TGTGCCAGCAGTCCCTTTTTAGGCCGGGGGCCTGACTATGGCTACACCTTC. Translation: CASSPFLGRGPDYGYTF.

This clonotype was counted ten times or more. J is TRBJ2-1 and V is TRBV7-9, with 9 nucleotides matching TRBD1. Unmatched junction bases numbered 8, after V lost 6 bases and J lost 2 bases. The CDR3 loop spans 16 amino acids. CDR1 and CDR2 (germline): SEHNR, FQNEAQ (reference sequence). CDR3 DNA sequence: TGTGCCAGCAGTCGGAGACAGGGGGGTCCCTACAATGAGCAGTTCTTC. This encodes CASSRRQGGPYNEQFF.

This chain uses TRBV4-1 with TRBJ2-5, with D perhaps matching TRBD1 (6 bases). The CDR3 runs to 18 residues. CDR1 is MGHRA, CDR2 YSYEKL, per germline. Between the trimmed V and J ends, which lost 1 base and 11 bases, there was a span of 29 bases. The CDR3 is CASSQVTGSNPQGHEQYF. The CDR3 DNA follows: TGCGCCAGCAGCCAAGTTACAGGGTCTAATCCCCAAGGCCATGAGCAGTACTTC.

About this clonotype: A read error may be the cause here, since a much bigger clone is one base away. This chain connects TRBV28 to TRBJ2-5; tentatively, D is TRBD2 (6 bases). Judging by the DNA end, TRBJ2-1 fits better; the J call may be wrong. From germline, CDR1 is MDHEN and CDR2 SYDVKM. The CDR3 extends over 13 amino acids. CDR3 in DNA: TGTGCCACCCACCGCGGGGTGAGAGAGACCCAGTTCTTC. Amino acid sequence: CATHRGVRETQFF.

On this clonotype itself: A much larger clonotype is one base distant, so this may be a read error. This chain joins TRBV28 and TRBJ2-6; D is perhaps TRBD1 (5 bases). The CDR3 runs to 14 residues. The germline V gene has CDR1 MDHEN and CDR2 SYDVKM. This chain's CDR3 is CASGTSVGANVPTF. In nucleotides, the CDR3 is TGTGCCAGCGGTACCTCGGTAGGGGCCAACGTCCCGACTTTC.

This clonotype was detected ten times or more. V is TRBV29-1 and J is TRBJ2-3, with D hard to call. Looked up from germline, CDR1 is SQVTM and CDR2 is ANQGSEA. This CDR3 has 13 residues. V lost 3 bases and J lost 0, with 7 bases in between. The CDR3 loop reads CSVDSASTDTQYF. Written as DNA, the CDR3 is TGCAGCGTTGACTCGGCTAGCACAGATACGCAGTATTTT.

The table lists this clonotype with many counts. This chain uses TRBV7-9 with TRBJ2-5; 12 positions agree with TRBD1. V was pared by 4 bases and J by 5 bases, with 8 bases of the junction left unmatched. CDR1 is SEHNR, CDR2 FQNEAQ, per germline (reference sequence). This CDR3 is built from 16 residues. In nucleotides, the CDR3 is TGTGCCAGCAGCTCCGGGACAGGGGGCAGAGGGGAGACCCAGTACTTC. Amino acid sequence: CASSSGTGGRGETQYF. Combining the CDR3 with reference TRBV7-9 and TRBJ2-5 gives the whole variable domain DTGVSQNPRHKITKRGQNVTFRCDPISEHNRLYWYRQTLGQGPEFLTYFQNEAQLEKSRLLSDRFSAERPKGSFSTLEIQRTEQGDSAMYLCASSSGTGGRGETQYFGPGTRLLVL.

This chain connects TRBV7-2 to TRBJ2-1; 7 bases agree with TRBD1. The CDR3 is 15 residues long. V lost 5 bases, J lost 4 bases, and 8 bases stayed unmatched. Germline CDR1 is SGHTA and CDR2 is FQGNSA. The CDR3 region is CASSNAGGGYNEQFF. The CDR3 bases are TGTGCCAGCAGCAATGCAGGGGGTGGGTACAATGAGCAGTTCTTC.

This clonotype appeared once. A much bigger clone sits one base away, suggesting this may be a read error. The chain recombines TRBV2 with TRBJ2-2; the match to TRBD2 covers 9 bases. The germline CDR1 and CDR2 sequences are SNHLY and FYNNEI. Losses at the gene ends were 7 bases for V and 1 base for J; bases not matched to a gene: 7. The CDR3 runs 16 residues. The CDR3 spells CASMPSGTVNTGELFF. CDR3 sequence (DNA): TGTGCCAGCATGCCTAGCGGGACGGTGAACACCGGGGAGCTGTTTTTT.

A remark on this clonotype: A clone one base away is much larger, so this may be a read error. The chain uses TRBV2 and TRBJ2-7; 7 nucleotides match TRBD1. The ends lost 4 bases at V and 7 bases at J; junction bases unmatched: 7. The V gene's germline CDR1 is SNHLY and CDR2 FYNNEI. This CDR3 is built from 13 residues. CDR3 residues: CASSGTGYNEQYF. The DNA of the CDR3 is TGTGCCAGCAGTGGGACAGGTTACAATGAGCAGTACTTC.

To note about this clonotype: A much larger clone lies one base from this, so it may be a read error. The gene calls are TRBV10-3 and TRBJ1-1; 8 bases align to TRBD1. In germline, CDR1 is ENHRY, CDR2 SYGVKD. The CDR3 totals 13 residues. Germline trimming cut 8 bases from V and 5 bases from J; bases unmatched to any gene: 7. The DNA for the CDR3 is TGTGCCATCGAGAACCGACAGGGGACTGAAGCTTTCTTT. Amino acids: CAIENRQGTEAFF.

V and J are TRBV6-1 and TRBJ2-1, with 7 bases identical to TRBD1. This CDR3 is 13 amino acids long. The germline V gene has CDR1 MNHNS and CDR2 SASEGT. Losses at the gene ends were 8 bases for V and 4 bases for J; bases not matched to a gene: 5. This chain's CDR3 is CASSDRPYNEQFF. For the CDR3, the DNA is TGTGCCAGCTCGGACAGGCCTTACAATGAGCAGTTCTTC.

This clonotype was detected a few times. The chain links TRBV19 to TRBJ2-4; 8 bases are shared with TRBD2. The DNA matches TRBJ2-7 better at its end, which makes the J call doubtful. The CDR3 has 13 residues. Germline lookup yields CDR1 LNHDA and CDR2 SQIVND (reference sequence). CDR3 region: CASTPAGDYEQYF. Here the CDR3 DNA reads TGTGCCAGTACCCCAGCGGGGGACTACGAGCAGTACTTC.

Many counts were recorded for this clonotype. This chain uses TRBV12-3 or TRBV12-4 with TRBJ1-5; the D is unclear. V lost 4 bases and J lost 6, with 10 bases in between. CDR3 length: 13 residues. The CDR3 reads CASSSRSVQPQHF. The CDR3 DNA reads TGTGCCAGCAGTTCCCGGTCAGTTCAGCCCCAGCATTTT.

This clonotype showed up just a few times. The V and J genes are TRBV5-1 and TRBJ2-5; the D gene could be TRBD1 or TRBD2 (5 bases each). Looked up from germline, CDR1 is SGHRS and CDR2 is YFSETQ. The V end was cut by 4 bases, the J end by 11 bases, with 18 bases between. CDR3 length equals 13 residues. In nucleotides, the CDR3 is TGCGCCAGCAGCCCCGGACTCTTGGGGGAGCAGTACTTC. It translates to CASSPGLLGEQYF.

As regards this clonotype: A read error is possible here, since a much larger clone lies one base away. The gene calls are TRBV5-1 and TRBJ2-7; 14 bases are shared with TRBD2. The CDR3 has 19 residues. Germline trimming cut 2 bases from V and 7 bases from J; bases unmatched to any gene: 17. In germline, CDR1 is SGHRS, CDR2 YFSETQ. The CDR3: CASSLPGTSGGGPNNEQYF. For the CDR3, the DNA is TGCGCCAGCAGCTTACCCGGGACTAGCGGGGGAGGACCAAACAATGAGCAGTACTTC. Based on the CDR3 plus reference TRBV5-1 and TRBJ2-7, the full variable domain is KAGVTQTPRYLIKTRGQQVTLSCSPISGHRSVSWYQQTPGQGLQFLFEYFSETQRNKGNFPGRFSGRQFSNSRSEMNVSTLELGDSALYLCASSLPGTSGGGPNNEQYFGPGTRLTVT.

The chain recombines TRBV7-2 with TRBJ2-7; 8 bases are a match to TRBD2. The DNA end lines up better with TRBJ2-5; the J call may be wrong. This CDR3 spans 16 amino acids. Per germline, CDR1 SGHTA and CDR2 FQGNSA. The CDR3 DNA reads as TGTGCCAGCAGCCTACTGGGAGCGGGGGCCAGGGAGACCCAGTACTTC. Translated: CASSLLGAGARETQYF.

The chain is built from TRBV3-1 and TRBJ2-7; no definite D call. Per the germline V gene, CDR1 is LGHDT and CDR2 is YNNKEL (reference sequence). The CDR3 is made up of 13 amino acids. V lost 4 bases and J 2 bases, leaving 9 bases between the germline ends. The CDR3 sequence is CASSPSEPYEQYF. CDR3 in DNA: TGTGCCAGCAGCCCCAGTGAACCCTACGAGCAGTACTTC.

This chain links TRBV6-2 or TRBV6-3 with TRBJ2-7, with D uncertain. The DNA matches TRBJ2-5 better at its end, which makes the J call doubtful. The CDR3 has 12 residues. CDR1 is MNHEY, CDR2 SVGEGT, per germline. DNA of the CDR3: TGTGCCCGCGGACGAATGAGAGGGACCCAGTACTTC. Residues: CARGRMRGTQYF.

With regard to this clonotype: The junction and the germline gene differ at one end; a read error may be behind it. The chain recombines TRBV19 with TRBJ2-7; D is uncertain. This CDR3 region has 13 residues. From germline, CDR1 is LNHDA and CDR2 SQIVND (reference sequence). CDR3: CASSVRAAYEQYF. The CDR3 DNA is TGTGCTAGTAGTGTAAGGGCAGCCTACGAGCAGTACTTC. The full variable domain, rest sourced from reference TRBV19 and TRBJ2-7, is DGGITQSPKYLFRKEGQNVTLSCEQNLNHDAMYWYRQDPGQGLRLIYYSQIVNDFQKGDIAEGYSVSREKKESFPLTVTSAQKNPTAFYLCASSVRAAYEQYFGPGTRLTVT.

This clonotype came up a few times. CDR3 bases: TGCAGTGCTAGAGTCCCGGGACTAGCGGTCGATACGCAGTATTTT. Amino acids: CSARVPGLAVDTQYF. The chain joins TRBV20-1 to TRBJ2-3; 11 nucleotides match TRBD2. Trimming at V came to 1 base and at J to 6 bases, leaving 6 bases not matched to a gene. The germline gives CDR1 DFQATT, CDR2 SNEGSKA (reference sequence). The CDR3 is 15 residues long.

This clonotype was seen more than once but under ten times. This chain links TRBV7-2 with TRBJ2-1; D tentatively fits TRBD1 or TRBD2 (5 bases each). CDR3 length equals 14 residues. Trimming stripped 5 bases from V and 3 bases from J, with 11 bases between. Germline assignment: CDR1 SGHTA and CDR2 FQGNSA. Here the CDR3 reads CASSGRGVYNEQFF. CDR3 DNA sequence: TGTGCCAGCAGCGGCAGAGGGGTCTACAATGAGCAGTTCTTC. The full variable domain, in which reference TRBV7-2 and TRBJ2-1 provide the parts outside the CDR3, is GAGVSQSPSNKVTEKGKDVELRCDPISGHTALYWYRQSLGQGLEFLIYFQGNSAPDKSGLPSDRFSAERTGGSVSTLTIQRTQQEDSAVYLCASSGRGVYNEQFFGPGTRLTVL.